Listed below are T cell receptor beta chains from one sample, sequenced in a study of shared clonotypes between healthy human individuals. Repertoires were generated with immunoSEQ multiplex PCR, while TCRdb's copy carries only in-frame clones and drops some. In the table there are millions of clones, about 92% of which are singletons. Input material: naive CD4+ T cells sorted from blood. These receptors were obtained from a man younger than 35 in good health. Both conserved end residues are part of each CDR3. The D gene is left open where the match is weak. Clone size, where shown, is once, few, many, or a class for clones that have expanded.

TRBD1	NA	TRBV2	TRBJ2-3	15	TGTGCCAGCACCCCGCCCGGGCGGGCAGGGGGTACGCAGTATTTT	CASTPPGRAGGTQYF
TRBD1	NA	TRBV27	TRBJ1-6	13	TGTGCCAGCAGTTACATGACAGGGGCCCCCCTCCACTTT	CASSYMTGAPLHF
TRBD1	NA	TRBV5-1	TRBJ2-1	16	TGCGCCAGCAGCGGTGGACAGGGCCTTGGGGACAATGAGCAGTTCTTC	CASSGGQGLGDNEQFF
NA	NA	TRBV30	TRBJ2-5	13	TGTGCCTGGAGTGTACAAAGCGCAGAGACCCAGTACTTC	CAWSVQSAETQYF
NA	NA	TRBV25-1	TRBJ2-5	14	TGTGCCAGCAGTGAACTCGGTGGACGGGAGACCCAGTACTTC	CASSELGGRETQYF
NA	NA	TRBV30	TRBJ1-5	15	TGTGCCTGGAGTGTTACGGCAGGAGGAAATCAGCCCCAGCATTTT	CAWSVTAGGNQPQHF
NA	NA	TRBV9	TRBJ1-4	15	TGTGCCAGCAGCTCCCAGGCGGGGGAAAATGAAAAACTGTTTTTT	CASSSQAGENEKLFF
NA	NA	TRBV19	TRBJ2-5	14	TGTGCCAGTAGTATAGTGCACAGGCAAGAGACCCAGTACTTC	CASSIVHRQETQYF
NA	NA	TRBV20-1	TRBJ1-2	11	TGCAGTGCTCCAGATCGGCCTGGCTACACCTTC	CSAPDRPGYTF
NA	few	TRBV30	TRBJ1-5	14	TGTGCCTGGAGTGTTGGGACGGGTAATCAGCCCCAGCATTTT	CAWSVGTGNQPQHF
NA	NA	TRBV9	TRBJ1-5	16	TGTGCCAGCAGCGGACGACAGGCGAATATCAATCAGCCCCAGCATTTT	CASSGRQANINQPQHF
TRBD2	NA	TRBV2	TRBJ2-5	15	TGTGCCAGCAGTGTCGGGACTAGCGGTGGGGAGACCCAGTACTTC	CASSVGTSGGETQYF
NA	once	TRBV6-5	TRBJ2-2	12	TGTGCCAGCGGAAGATACACCGGGGAGCTGTTTTTT	CASGRYTGELFF
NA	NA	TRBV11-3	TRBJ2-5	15	TGTGCCAGCAGTCTAAGGGGCGGGGAACGGGAGACCCAGTACTTC	CASSLRGGERETQYF
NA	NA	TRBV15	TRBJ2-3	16	TGTGCCACCAGCAGAGAAGCGGGCCTTTCCACAGATACGCAGTATTTT	CATSREAGLSTDTQYF
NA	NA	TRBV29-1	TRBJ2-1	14	TGCAGCGTTGAGACGGTGGGGCTTTACAATGAGCAGTTCTTC	CSVETVGLYNEQFF
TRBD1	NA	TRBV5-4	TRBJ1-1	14	TGTGCCAGCAGCTTTGGACAGGGGGCTATGCTGGCTTTCTTT	CASSFGQGAMLAFF
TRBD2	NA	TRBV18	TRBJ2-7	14	TGTGCCAGCTCACCAGCCAGCGGGAGTTACGAGCAGTACTTC	CASSPASGSYEQYF
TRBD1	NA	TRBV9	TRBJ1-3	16	TGTGCCAGCAGCGCCCAGACAGGGGGGTCTGGAAACACCATATATTTT	CASSAQTGGSGNTIYF
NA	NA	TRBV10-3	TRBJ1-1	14	TGTGCCATCAGGGCTCGGCTGGAGAACACTGAAGCTTTCTTT	CAIRARLENTEAFF
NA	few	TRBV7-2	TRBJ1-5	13	TGTGCCAGCAGCTTTCGGGGGTGGGGGCCCCAGCATTTT	CASSFRGWGPQHF
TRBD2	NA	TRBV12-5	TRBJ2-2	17	TGTGCTAGTGGTTCGAGAACTAGCGGGAGGGCCTTCGGGGAGCTGTTTTTT	CASGSRTSGRAFGELFF